One and the same sample provided the 28 T cell receptor beta chains below, sequenced in a study of T cells in Graves' hyperthyroidism and ophthalmopathy. The TCR beta CDR3 regions underwent amplification using RNA transcripts as the source. An initial round of RT-PCR targeting the TCR CDR3 relied on the HTBI primer set. TCRdb reprocessed the multiplex PCR reads with MiXCR, giving one entry per CDR3 protein. Among a few hundred thousand distinct CDR3 sequences listed, about a sixth were seen once. The sequenced sample was blood. The receptors originated from a woman aged 18-29 years with Graves' ophthalmopathy.

This rearrangement joins TRBV5-1 to TRBJ2-1; 8 bases align to TRBD2. V trimming: 1 base; J trimming: 8 bases; junction bases outside the gene matches: 8. Germline V gene lookup returns CDR1 SGHRS and CDR2 YFSETQ. The CDR3 extends over 15 amino acids. CDR3 nucleotide sequence: TGCGCCAGCAGCTTGTCTACTAGCGGAAAGGATGAGCAGTTCTTC. It yields the protein CASSLSTSGKDEQFF.

The chain joins TRBV9 to TRBJ1-4; D is unclear. The CDR3 length is 15 residues. Germline values: CDR1 SGDLS, CDR2 YYNGEE. V lost 0 bases, J lost 7 bases, and 13 bases lay in between. This CDR3 reads CASSVETGFGEKLFF. The CDR3 DNA follows: TGTGCCAGCAGCGTAGAAACCGGGTTCGGTGAAAAACTGTTTTTT.

This clonotype was seen only once. The chain joins TRBV10-2 to TRBJ2-1; TRBD1 is a possible D gene (6 bases). Germline CDR1 reads WSHSY; CDR2 reads SAAADI. The CDR3 length is 12 residues. V was pared by 7 bases and J by 8 bases, with 12 bases between. This CDR3 is CASMSGVDEQFF. DNA for the CDR3: TGCGCCAGCATGTCAGGGGTGGATGAGCAGTTCTTC.

Concerning this clonotype: This may come from a read error, since a much larger clone is one base off. The rearrangement links TRBV6-2 or TRBV6-3 to TRBJ1-1; D is undetermined. CDR1 is MNHEY, CDR2 SVGEGT, per germline. The V end was cut by 6 bases, the J end by 0 bases, with 14 bases between. This CDR3 has 15 amino acids. The CDR3 nucleotides read TGTGCCAGCAGAGAATCCAGGTCCTTGAACACTGAAGCTTTCTTT. Amino acid sequence: CASRESRSLNTEAFF.

Many counts were recorded for this clonotype. The chain uses TRBV12-3 or TRBV12-4 and TRBJ2-5; TRBD1 matches 7 bases. There are 12 residues in the CDR3. The trim removed 8 bases at V and 5 bases at J, leaving 5 bases unmatched. CDR3 sequence: CASRGGAETQYF. CDR3 nucleotide sequence: TGTGCCAGCCGAGGGGGCGCCGAGACCCAGTACTTC.

This clonotype was found many times. The J gene is TRBJ2-5, the V gene TRBV20-1; D call uncertain. Germline CDR1 reads DFQATT; CDR2 reads SNEGSKA (reference sequence). Trimming pared 2 bases from V and 0 bases from J, leaving 13 bases between. The CDR3 totals 15 residues. For the CDR3, the DNA is TGCAGTGCTAGAATAGTTAGCCGGTACCAAGAGACCCAGTACTTC. Translation gives CSARIVSRYQETQYF.

There are many counts of this clonotype. The chain couples TRBV10-3 to TRBJ2-7; D remains ambiguous. The CDR3 covers 15 residues. The germline V gene has CDR1 ENHRY and CDR2 SYGVKD. V was pared by 3 bases and J by 0 bases, with 12 bases between. The CDR3 sequence is CAISDHSSNSYEQYF. In DNA, the CDR3 is TGTGCCATCAGTGACCACAGTAGTAACTCCTACGAGCAGTACTTC.

This clonotype was counted at least ten times. The chain uses TRBV6-1 and TRBJ2-5; the match to TRBD2 covers 11 bases. The germline gives CDR1 MNHNS, CDR2 SASEGT. This CDR3 has 17 residues. Trimming took 2 bases from V and 5 from J; bases not matched to a gene: 10. The CDR3 DNA reads as TGTGCCAGCAGTGAAAACCTGCTAGCGGGAGGAGCTGAGACCCAGTACTTC. As protein: CASSENLLAGGAETQYF.

This chain joins TRBV6-1 and TRBJ1-5; tentative D call: TRBD1 (6 bases). The CDR3 covers 14 residues. CDR1 is MNHNS and CDR2 is SASEGT in the germline V gene. V shed 8 bases and J shed 6 bases, with 17 bases lying between them. CDR3 loop: CASRDLTGLQPQHF. Here the CDR3 DNA reads TGTGCCAGCCGCGATCTTACAGGGCTTCAGCCCCAGCATTTT.

Remarks on this clonotype: A much larger clone differs by one base, so this may be a read error. The CDR3 DNA sequence: TGTGCCAGCAGCCTCGGGACAGACACGCGCACCTTC. This codes for CASSLGTDTRTF. This chain joins TRBV7-8 and TRBJ1-2; 7 bases agree with TRBD1. CDR1 is SGHVS and CDR2 is FQNEAQ in the germline V gene. The CDR3 runs to 12 residues. Trimming cost V 5 bases and J 13 bases; bases outside gene matches: 10.

In its sample, this clonotype was seen a few times. This rearrangement joins TRBV7-9 to TRBJ2-1; D unresolved. Trimming left V 3 bases short and J 6 bases short, with 12 bases between. Germline CDR1 SEHNR, CDR2 FQNEAQ (reference sequence). This CDR3 contains 14 residues. This chain's CDR3 is CASSLAGWGNEQFF. The CDR3 nucleotides read TGTGCCAGCAGCTTGGCTGGGTGGGGCAATGAGCAGTTCTTC.

This sequence joins TRBV29-1 and TRBJ2-7; 7 bases are a match to TRBD2. This CDR3 region has 15 residues. Germline trimming cut 5 bases from V and 2 bases from J; bases unmatched to any gene: 12. CDR1 SQVTM and CDR2 ANQGSEA come from the germline V gene. CDR3 region: CSVTSPELAAYEQYF. The CDR3 DNA reads TGCAGCGTTACCTCGCCTGAGCTAGCGGCCTACGAGCAGTACTTC.

This rearrangement joins TRBV12-3 or TRBV12-4 to TRBJ2-1; 10 bases are a match to TRBD2. The CDR3 extends over 14 amino acids. V shed 6 bases and J 3 bases; nucleotides not matched to a gene: 2. The CDR3 DNA reads as TGTGCCAGCAGGCTAGCGGGGGTCTACAATGAGCAGTTCTTC. It codes for CASRLAGVYNEQFF.

The table lists this clonotype with a few counts. The J gene is TRBJ2-1, the V gene TRBV11-1; unclear D gene. Trimming pared 5 bases from V and 3 bases from J, leaving 17 bases between. Germline CDR1 and CDR2: SGHAT and FQDESV (reference sequence). The length of the CDR3 is 16 residues. This CDR3 is CASSLHSETLYNEQFF. The CDR3 nucleotides read TGTGCCAGCAGCCTACATAGTGAGACTCTCTACAATGAGCAGTTCTTC.

The DNA of the CDR3 is TGTGCCAGCAGCTCCGGAGCGGGGGGCGTAACCAAAAACATTCAGTACTTC. The encoded protein is CASSSGAGGVTKNIQYF. The J gene is TRBJ2-4, the V gene TRBV11-2; 9 bases align to TRBD2. CDR1 and CDR2 from the germline V gene are SGHAT and FQNNGV. V shed 4 bases, J shed 2 bases, and the junction held 9 bases outside the gene matches. The CDR3 contains 17 residues.

This chain joins TRBV5-1 and TRBJ2-2; TRBD1 aligns across 9 bases. CDR1 and CDR2 (germline): SGHRS, YFSETQ. This CDR3 spans 17 amino acids. With V trimmed by 4 bases and J by 3 bases, 10 bases remained unmatched. The CDR3 loop is CASSPGLGTGYTGELFF. In DNA, the CDR3 is TGCGCCAGCAGCCCCGGACTGGGGACAGGGTACACCGGGGAGCTGTTTTTT.

At least ten counts were recorded for this clonotype. V usage is TRBV12-3 or TRBV12-4 and J usage is TRBJ2-3, with 11 bases fitting TRBD2. V gave up 6 bases and J gave up 2 bases; unmatched junction bases: 4. This CDR3 region has 15 residues. The CDR3 bases are TGTGCCAGCAGCCCGACTAGCGGGACCACAGATACGCAGTATTTT. As protein: CASSPTSGTTDTQYF.

Only a few counts were recorded for this clonotype. The CDR3 sequence: CASSALPGRHTDTQYF. DNA for the CDR3: TGTGCCAGCAGCGCTCTGCCGGGACGACACACAGATACGCAGTATTTT. The chain carries TRBV9 and TRBJ2-3; D is possibly TRBD1 or TRBD2 (5 bases each). Germline V gene lookup returns CDR1 SGDLS and CDR2 YYNGEE. The CDR3 consists of 16 residues. V was trimmed by 3 bases and J by 2 bases, leaving 16 bases between them.

The rearrangement uses TRBV30 and TRBJ1-1; the match to TRBD1 covers 11 bases. V shed 4 bases, J shed 1 base, and the junction held 8 bases outside the gene matches. The CDR3 length is 16 residues. The germline gives CDR1 GTSNPN, CDR2 SVGIG (reference sequence). CDR3: CAWTGQGAQTNTEAFF. As DNA, the CDR3 is TGTGCCTGGACCGGACAGGGGGCGCAAACGAACACTGAAGCTTTCTTT.

Points on this clonotype: This may come from a read error, since a much larger clone is one base off. The chain has TRBV28 and TRBJ2-1; D ambiguous. The V gene's germline CDR1 is MDHEN and CDR2 SYDVKM. This CDR3 has 12 residues. Written as DNA, the CDR3 is TGTGCCAGCAGCTACTCCTACGATGAGCAGTTCTTC. Translating gives CASSYSYDEQFF.

The rearrangement uses TRBV7-6 and TRBJ2-5; 10 bases agree with TRBD1. With V trimmed by 5 bases and J by 5 bases, 17 bases remained unmatched. The germline CDR1 and CDR2 sequences are SGHVS and FNYEAQ. The CDR3 covers 18 residues. This CDR3 is CASSPQPSGTGVFETQYF. The CDR3, as DNA: TGTGCCAGCAGCCCCCAACCTTCCGGGACAGGGGTTTTCGAGACCCAGTACTTC.

On this clonotype itself: Given a much more abundant clone one base away, this may be a read error. The rearrangement joins TRBV4-3 to TRBJ2-3; no clear D. The germline CDR1 and CDR2 sequences are LGHNA and YSLEER. The CDR3 is made up of 17 amino acids. The CDR3 here is CASSQHAQFVGTDAQYF. In DNA form, the CDR3 reads TGCGCCAGCAGCCAACATGCACAGTTTGTCGGCACAGATGCGCAGTATTTT.

In its sample, this clonotype was seen a few times. Given a much more abundant clone one base away, this may be a read error. The chain joins TRBV11-2 to TRBJ2-7; D not resolved. The CDR3 is 11 amino acids. Germline values: CDR1 SGHAT, CDR2 FQNNGV. CDR3 sequence (DNA): TGTGTCAGCAGCTTAGAGGCCGAGCAGTACTTC. Encoded protein: CVSSLEAEQYF.

This clonotype was detected many times. J is TRBJ2-7 and V is TRBV2, with a weak D call TRBD1 (6 bases). CDR1 SNHLY and CDR2 FYNNEI come from the germline V gene. Trimming took off 5 bases at V and 0 bases at J, with 11 bases between the two ends. This CDR3 contains 14 residues. The CDR3 region has the DNA TGTGCCAGCAGTTTTTCGGGACACTCCTACGAGCAGTACTTC. Translation gives CASSFSGHSYEQYF.

Ten or more counts support this clonotype. The chain is built from TRBV9 and TRBJ2-7; 8 bases agree with TRBD1. Trimming removed 0 bases from V and 3 bases from J; junction bases left unmatched: 5. The CDR3 loop spans 15 amino acids. CDR1 is SGDLS, CDR2 YYNGEE, per germline. The CDR3 loop reads CASSVAGGSNYEQYF. CDR3 bases: TGTGCCAGCAGCGTAGCAGGGGGCTCCAACTACGAGCAGTACTTC.

There are a few counts of this clonotype. V and J are TRBV5-6 and TRBJ1-6; D gene unclear. The germline V and J ends were trimmed by 0 bases and 3 bases, with 10 bases remaining between them. CDR1 SGHDT and CDR2 YYEEEE come from the germline V gene. The CDR3 is made up of 16 amino acids. The CDR3 DNA follows: TGTGCCAGCAGCTTGGCCAGGTCCGGCTATAATTCACCCCTCCACTTT. Translating it yields CASSLARSGYNSPLHF.

This rearrangement joins TRBV27 to TRBJ2-3, with no clear D. CDR1 and CDR2 (germline): MNHEY, SMNVEV (reference sequence). The CDR3 sequence is 14 residues long. Trimming took off 3 bases at V and 5 bases at J, with 12 bases between the two ends. CDR3 in DNA: TGTGCCAGCAGTTTGCCCGGGTTGGAAGATACGCAGTATTTT. Translation gives CASSLPGLEDTQYF.

In its sample, this clonotype was seen a few times. The chain recombines TRBV6-1 with TRBJ2-7, with D perhaps TRBD2 (5 bases). CDR1 and CDR2 (germline): MNHNS, SASEGT. The germline V and J ends were trimmed by 2 bases and 2 bases, with 22 bases remaining between them. There are 18 residues in the CDR3. The CDR3 sequence: CASSEILWVGLSPYEQYF. The CDR3 DNA sequence: TGTGCCAGCAGTGAAATCCTCTGGGTTGGACTTTCCCCCTACGAGCAGTACTTC.